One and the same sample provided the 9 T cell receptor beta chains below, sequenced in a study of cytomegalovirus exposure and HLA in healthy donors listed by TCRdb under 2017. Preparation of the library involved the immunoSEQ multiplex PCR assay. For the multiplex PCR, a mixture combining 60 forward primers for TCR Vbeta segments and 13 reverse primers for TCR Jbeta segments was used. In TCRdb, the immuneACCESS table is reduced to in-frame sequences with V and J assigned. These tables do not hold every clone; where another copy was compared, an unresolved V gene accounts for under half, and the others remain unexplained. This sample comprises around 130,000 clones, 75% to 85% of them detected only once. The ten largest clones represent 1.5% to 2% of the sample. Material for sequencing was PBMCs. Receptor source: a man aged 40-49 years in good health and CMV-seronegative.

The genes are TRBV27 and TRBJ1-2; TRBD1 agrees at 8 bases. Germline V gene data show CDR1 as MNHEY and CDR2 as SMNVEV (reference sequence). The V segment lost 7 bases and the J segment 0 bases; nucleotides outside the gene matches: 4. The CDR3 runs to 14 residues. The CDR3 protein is CASKGTGANYGYTF. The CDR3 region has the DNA TGTGCCAGCAAGGGGACAGGAGCTAACTATGGCTACACCTTC.

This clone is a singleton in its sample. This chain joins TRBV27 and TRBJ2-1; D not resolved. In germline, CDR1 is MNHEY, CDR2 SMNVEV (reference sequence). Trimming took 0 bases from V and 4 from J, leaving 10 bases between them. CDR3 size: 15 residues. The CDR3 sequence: CASSLSFGGYNEQFF. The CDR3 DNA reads TGTGCCAGCAGTTTATCGTTCGGCGGTTACAATGAGCAGTTCTTC.

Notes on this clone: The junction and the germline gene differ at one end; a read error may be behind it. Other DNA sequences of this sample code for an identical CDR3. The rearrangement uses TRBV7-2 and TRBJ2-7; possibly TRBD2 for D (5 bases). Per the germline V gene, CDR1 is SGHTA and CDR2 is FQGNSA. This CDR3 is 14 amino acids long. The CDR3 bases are TGCGCCAGCAGCTCCACCATGGGAGCCTACGAGCAGTACTTC. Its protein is CASSSTMGAYEQYF.

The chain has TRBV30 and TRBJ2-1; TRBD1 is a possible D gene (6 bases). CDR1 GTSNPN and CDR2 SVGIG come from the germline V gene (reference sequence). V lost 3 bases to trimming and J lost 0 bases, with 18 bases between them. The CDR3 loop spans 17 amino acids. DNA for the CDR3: TGTGCCTGGAGCCTACGGATCGGACAGTACTCCTACAATGAGCAGTTCTTC. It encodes CAWSLRIGQYSYNEQFF.

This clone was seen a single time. CDR3 bases: TGTGCCAGCAGCGACAGCCGGGACAGGGGAAGTCGTGGCAATCAGCCCCAGCATTTT. Translation gives CASSDSRDRGSRGNQPQHF. V and J are TRBV5-6 and TRBJ1-5; TRBD1 agrees at 10 bases. J was trimmed by 2 bases and V by 4 bases; bases with no gene match: 15. CDR1 and CDR2 (germline): SGHDT, YYEEEE. The CDR3 contains 19 residues.

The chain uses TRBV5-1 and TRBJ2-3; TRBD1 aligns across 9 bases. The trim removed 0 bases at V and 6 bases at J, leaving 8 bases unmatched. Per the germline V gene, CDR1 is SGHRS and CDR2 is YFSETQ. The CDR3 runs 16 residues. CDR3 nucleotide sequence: TGCGCCAGCAGCTTGGGAGGGACAGGGCCAGCGGATACGCAGTATTTT. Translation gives CASSLGGTGPADTQYF.

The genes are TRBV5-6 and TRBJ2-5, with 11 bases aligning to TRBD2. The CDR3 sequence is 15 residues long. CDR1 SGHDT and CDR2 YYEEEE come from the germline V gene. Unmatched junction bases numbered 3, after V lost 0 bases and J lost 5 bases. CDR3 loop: CASSLAIAGGETQYF. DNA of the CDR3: TGTGCCAGCAGCTTGGCCATAGCGGGGGGGGAGACCCAGTACTTC.

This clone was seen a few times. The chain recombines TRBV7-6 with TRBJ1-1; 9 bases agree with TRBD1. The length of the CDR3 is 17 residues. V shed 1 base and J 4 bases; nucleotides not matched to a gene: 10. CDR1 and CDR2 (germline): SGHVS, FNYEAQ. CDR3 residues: CASSLEMWDRDGTEAFF. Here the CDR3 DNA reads TGTGCCAGCAGCTTAGAGATGTGGGACAGGGACGGCACTGAAGCTTTCTTT.

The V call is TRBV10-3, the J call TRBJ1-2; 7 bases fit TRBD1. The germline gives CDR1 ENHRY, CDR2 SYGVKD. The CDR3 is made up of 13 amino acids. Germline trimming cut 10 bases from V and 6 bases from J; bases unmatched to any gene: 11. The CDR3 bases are TGTGCCACCCGGGGACAGAGAGATAATGGCTACACCTTC. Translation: CATRGQRDNGYTF.